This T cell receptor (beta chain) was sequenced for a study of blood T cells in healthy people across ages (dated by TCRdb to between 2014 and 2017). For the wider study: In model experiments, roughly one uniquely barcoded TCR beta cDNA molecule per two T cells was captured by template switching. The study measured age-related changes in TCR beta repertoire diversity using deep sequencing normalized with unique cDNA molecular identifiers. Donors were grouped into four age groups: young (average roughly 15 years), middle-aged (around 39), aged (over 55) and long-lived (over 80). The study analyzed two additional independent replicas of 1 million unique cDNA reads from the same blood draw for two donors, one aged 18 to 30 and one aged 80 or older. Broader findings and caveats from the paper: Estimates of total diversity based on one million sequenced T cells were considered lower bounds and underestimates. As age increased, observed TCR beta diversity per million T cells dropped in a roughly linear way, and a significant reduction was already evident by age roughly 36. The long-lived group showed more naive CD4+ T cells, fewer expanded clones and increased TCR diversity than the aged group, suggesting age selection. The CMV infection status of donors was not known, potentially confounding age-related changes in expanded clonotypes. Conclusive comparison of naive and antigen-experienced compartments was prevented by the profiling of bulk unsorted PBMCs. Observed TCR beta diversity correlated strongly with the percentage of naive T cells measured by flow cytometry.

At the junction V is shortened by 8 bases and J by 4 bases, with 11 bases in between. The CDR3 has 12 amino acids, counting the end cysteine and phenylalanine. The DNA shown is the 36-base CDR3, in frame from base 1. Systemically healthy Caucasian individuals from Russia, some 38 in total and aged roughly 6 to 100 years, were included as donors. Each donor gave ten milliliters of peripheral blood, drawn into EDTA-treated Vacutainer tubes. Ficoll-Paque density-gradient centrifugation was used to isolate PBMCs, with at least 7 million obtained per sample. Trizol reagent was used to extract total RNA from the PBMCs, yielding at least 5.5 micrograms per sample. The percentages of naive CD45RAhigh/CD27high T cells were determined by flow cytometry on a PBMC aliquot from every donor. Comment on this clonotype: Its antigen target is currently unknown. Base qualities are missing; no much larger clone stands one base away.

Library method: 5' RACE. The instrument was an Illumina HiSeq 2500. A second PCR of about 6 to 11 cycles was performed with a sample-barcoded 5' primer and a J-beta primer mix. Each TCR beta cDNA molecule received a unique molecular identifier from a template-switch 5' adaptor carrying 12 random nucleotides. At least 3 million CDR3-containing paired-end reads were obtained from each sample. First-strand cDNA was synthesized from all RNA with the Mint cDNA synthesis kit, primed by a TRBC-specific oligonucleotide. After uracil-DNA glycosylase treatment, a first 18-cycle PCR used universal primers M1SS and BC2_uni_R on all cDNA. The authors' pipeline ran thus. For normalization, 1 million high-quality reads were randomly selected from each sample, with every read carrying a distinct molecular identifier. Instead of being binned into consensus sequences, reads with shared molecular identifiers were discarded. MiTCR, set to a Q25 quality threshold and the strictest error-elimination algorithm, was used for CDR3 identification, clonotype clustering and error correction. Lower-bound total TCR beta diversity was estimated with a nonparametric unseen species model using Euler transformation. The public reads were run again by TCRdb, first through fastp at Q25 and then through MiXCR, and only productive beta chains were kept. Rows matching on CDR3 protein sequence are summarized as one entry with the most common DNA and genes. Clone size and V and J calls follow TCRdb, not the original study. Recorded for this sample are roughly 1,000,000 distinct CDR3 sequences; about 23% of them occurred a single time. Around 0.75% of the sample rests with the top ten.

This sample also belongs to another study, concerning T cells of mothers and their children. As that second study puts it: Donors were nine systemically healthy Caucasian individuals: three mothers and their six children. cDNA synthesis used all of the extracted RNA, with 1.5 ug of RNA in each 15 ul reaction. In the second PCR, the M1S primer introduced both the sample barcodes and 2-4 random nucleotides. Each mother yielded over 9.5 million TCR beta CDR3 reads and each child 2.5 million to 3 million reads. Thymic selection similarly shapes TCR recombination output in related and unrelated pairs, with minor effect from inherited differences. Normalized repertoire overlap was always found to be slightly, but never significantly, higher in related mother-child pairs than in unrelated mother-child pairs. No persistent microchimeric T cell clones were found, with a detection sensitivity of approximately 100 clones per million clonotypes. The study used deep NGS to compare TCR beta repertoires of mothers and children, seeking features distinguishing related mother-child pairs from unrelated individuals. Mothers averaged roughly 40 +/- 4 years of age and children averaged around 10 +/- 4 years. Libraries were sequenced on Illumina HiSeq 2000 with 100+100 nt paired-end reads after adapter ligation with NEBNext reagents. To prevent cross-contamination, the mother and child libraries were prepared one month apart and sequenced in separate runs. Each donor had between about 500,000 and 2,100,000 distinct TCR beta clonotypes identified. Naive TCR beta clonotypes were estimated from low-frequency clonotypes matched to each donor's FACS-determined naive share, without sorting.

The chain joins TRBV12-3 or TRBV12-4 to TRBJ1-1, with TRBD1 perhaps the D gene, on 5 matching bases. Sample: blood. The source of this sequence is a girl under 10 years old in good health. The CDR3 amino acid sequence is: CASGEGPTEAFF. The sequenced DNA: TGTGCCAGCGGCGAGGGGCCCACTGAAGCTTTCTTT.